The clone carrying this T cell receptor beta chain appeared a few times. This entry belongs to a study of cytotoxic CD8 clonotypes in ibrutinib-treated CLL. Overall study context: It was after a median 12 months of treatment, range 6 to 36, that response samples were taken.

This CDR3 spans 14 amino acids. The germline V gene encodes CDR1 MGHRA and CDR2 YSYEKL. V shed 5 bases, J shed 10 bases, and the junction held 7 bases outside the gene matches. Libraries were prepared by immunoSEQ multiplex PCR; TCRdb keeps only in-frame clonotypes and omits some of them. Altogether about 200,000 clones are present, over 65% being singletons, with the ten largest covering approximately 5.9%. The source was PBMCs, collected after 12 months of ibrutinib treatment. The source of this sequence is a human donor with chronic lymphocytic leukemia. The chain has TRBV4-1 and TRBJ1-6; TRBD1 matches 8 bases. The CDR3 region is CASSYDRGRSPLHF. The CDR3 nucleotides read TGCGCCAGCAGCTACGACAGGGGCAGGTCACCCCTCCACTTT.